This T cell receptor (beta chain) was identified in a study of blood T cell repertoires in COVID-19. Overall study context: Both acute and convalescent COVID-19 samples were obtained from the United States, Italy and Spain. Nucleic acid was either cDNA or gDNA, and it came from T cells, B-cell-depleted T cells, or PBMCs.

Germline CDR1 and CDR2: KGHDR and SFDVKD. V gave up 0 bases and J gave up 5 bases; unmatched junction bases: 0. This CDR3 is 14 amino acids long. Per the original data handling: Reference gene primer amplification gave estimated nucleated cell counts. Repertoires were generated with immunoSEQ multiplex PCR, while TCRdb's copy carries only in-frame clones and drops some. Clone size and V and J calls were adopted from that table, with D and trimming inferred from the DNA. This sample has more than 100,000 clones, with 60% to 85% found just once. This clone was seen a few times. This clonotype originated in a man between 65 and 85 years old with acute or convalescent COVID-19. The sequenced sample was peripheral blood. The chain combines TRBV24-1 with TRBJ1-5; 7 positions agree with TRBD1. In DNA, the CDR3 is TGTGCCACCAGTGATTTGACAGGGGATCAGCCCCAGCATTTT. It translates to CATSDLTGDQPQHF.